This T cell receptor (beta chain) was identified during a study of beta chain features in type 1 diabetes. Background on the study: Patients shared similar age, gender and cell yields with healthy donors. Study outcomes and limitations: In all four CD4+ subsets, TCRB CDR3 length was significantly, moderately reduced in type 1 diabetes.

Concerning this clone itself: Its antigen is not identified.

What was sequenced were expressed TCRB transcripts, since all of the isolated RNA had been reverse transcribed. Clones were read by immunoSEQ multiplex PCR, and TCRdb kept only the in-frame ones, dropping some. Among 300,000 to 350,000 clones listed, 9.3% were seen once. The CDR3 extends over 16 amino acids. Germline CDR1 LNHDA, CDR2 SQIVND (reference sequence). The V end lost 1 base, the J end lost 3 bases, and 15 bases lay between the germline ends. The sequence came from a man aged 25-40 years with type 1 diabetes. The chain is built from TRBV19 and TRBJ1-2, with a weak D call TRBD1 (5 bases). Sequencing was done on a sample of central memory CD4+ T cells from blood. The CDR3 nucleotides are TGTGCCAGTAGTATAGGCGCGGGGCAGAGGGACTATGGCTACACCTTC. Protein: CASSIGAGQRDYGYTF.